This T cell receptor beta chain was sequenced for a study of T cells after yellow fever vaccination. Study-level findings and limits: Post-booster repertoires again held most primary-vaccination clones (roughly 96% CD4, 80% to 90% CD8).

Between the trimmed V and J ends, which lost 5 bases and 6 bases, there was a span of 16 bases. CDR3 length: 14 residues. Germline loops: CDR1 SEHNR, CDR2 FQNEAQ (reference sequence). This clonotype was recorded at least ten times. The antigen is unknown. TCRdb independently ran MiXCR on the 5' RACE reads; one entry per CDR3 protein. The sample lists roughly 65,000 distinct CDR3 sequences; 5% to 6.5% were seen once. Sequencing was performed on CD4+ T cells sorted from PBMCs, taken roughly 14 days after the first yellow fever vaccination. The rearrangement joins TRBV7-9 to TRBJ1-2; tentatively, D is TRBD1 (6 bases). The receptor was derived from a man aged 18 to 35 who received the YFV17D yellow fever vaccine. The CDR3 sequence: CASSDPGQGNGYTF. CDR3 DNA: TGTGCCAGCAGCGACCCCGGGCAGGGGAATGGCTACACCTTC.